This is a list of T cell receptor beta chains from one sample in a study of T cells in Graves' hyperthyroidism and ophthalmopathy. In TCRdb, the multiplex PCR reads were re-called with MiXCR into one record per CDR3 protein. The table includes around 660,000 distinct CDR3 sequences, about 45% detected once. The sequenced material came from peripheral blood or thyroid tissue (not recorded which). All receptors derive from an adult man with Graves' disease, either hyperthyroidism or ophthalmopathy (not recorded which). The CDR3 runs from the conserved cysteine through the conserved F or W. Fields, in order: J gene, clone size, V gene, D gene, CDR3 protein, CDR3 DNA. A D gene is named only where the DNA matches it firmly. A clone size is listed for some rows: how often the clone was seen (once, few, many), or a class if it is expanded.

>TRBJ2-5|.|TRBV14|.
CASSPTAGRSKTQYF
TGTGCCAGCAGTCCTACGGCAGGGAGGTCCAAGACCCAGTACTTC
>TRBJ1-4|.|TRBV7-9|TRBD1
CASSLVRTGVF
TGTGCCAGCAGCTTAGTGCGGACAGGGGTGTTT
>TRBJ2-5|few|TRBV10-3|.
CASSEGRRETQYF
TGTGCCAGCAGTGAAGGGAGGCGGGAGACCCAGTACTTC
>TRBJ2-5|.|TRBV11-2|TRBD2
CASSQSPGGLGTYIGETQYF
TGTGCCAGCAGTCAATCACCGGGGGGGCTGGGCACATATATCGGGGAGACCCAGTACTTC
>TRBJ2-7|.|TRBV20-1|.
CSASDSTYDQYF
TGCAGTGCAAGCGACAGCACCTACGACCAGTACTTC
>TRBJ1-6|.|TRBV7-6|.
CASSVHRVKLDSPLHF
TGTGCCAGCAGCGTTCACAGGGTAAAGCTAGATTCACCCCTCCACTTT
>TRBJ1-1|many|TRBV29-1|.
CSVAGTNTEAFF
TGCAGCGTTGCGGGGACGAACACTGAAGCTTTCTTT
>TRBJ2-5|many|TRBV10-1|TRBD2
CASSGNNQETQYF
TGCGCCAGTAGCGGGAATAACCAAGAGACCCAGTACTTC
>TRBJ1-6|.|TRBV14|TRBD1
CASSRRQGSNSPLHF
TGTGCCAGCAGCCGACGACAGGGGTCGAATTCACCCCTCCACTTT
>TRBJ2-2|.|TRBV29-1|.
CSGQGGSGGGELFF
TGCAGCGGTCAAGGGGGTAGTGGTGGCGGGGAGCTGTTTTTT
>TRBJ2-7|few|TRBV6-4|TRBD1
CASSWDRGQYEQYF
TGTGCCAGCAGCTGGGACAGGGGGCAGTACGAGCAGTACTTC
>TRBJ1-4|few|TRBV5-1|.
CASSLDAFSGNEKLFF
TGCGCCAGCAGCTTGGACGCATTCTCGGGTAATGAAAAACTGTTTTTT
>TRBJ1-5|.|TRBV10-3|.
CAISDQATSNQPQHF
TGTGCCATCAGTGATCAGGCAACTAGCAATCAGCCCCAGCATTTT
>TRBJ2-7|.|TRBV20-1|TRBD2
CSARDVAGGYEQYF
TGCAGTGCTAGAGATGTTGCGGGAGGATACGAGCAGTACTTC
>TRBJ1-2|many|TRBV7-2|.
CASSLGASDSRANYGYTF
TGTGCCAGCAGCTTAGGAGCGTCCGACAGCCGGGCAAACTATGGCTACACCTTC
>TRBJ1-5|.|TRBV29-1|.
CSFSVYSNQPQHF
TGCAGTTTCTCCGTGTATAGCAATCAGCCCCAGCATTTT
>TRBJ1-3|.|TRBV15|TRBD1
CATRTGDRGPGNTIYF
TGTGCCACCAGAACCGGGGACAGGGGGCCTGGAAACACCATATATTTT
>TRBJ2-2|.|TRBV5-1|.
CASSLVRGNTGELFF
TGCGCCAGCAGTTTGGTACGGGGGAACACCGGGGAGCTGTTTTTT
>TRBJ2-7|many|TRBV7-6|.
CASSSSGTPYEQYF
TGTGCCAGCAGTTCGTCCGGGACACCCTACGAGCAGTACTTC
>TRBJ1-1|.|TRBV19|.
CASSSDPRSEAFF
TGTGCCAGTAGTTCGGACCCGAGGAGTGAAGCTTTCTTT
>TRBJ2-7|.|TRBV11-3|.
CASSHRQVYEQYF
TGTGCCAGCAGCCATAGACAGGTCTACGAGCAGTACTTC
>TRBJ2-5|many|TRBV10-3|.
CAISESSGLETQYF
TGTGCCATCAGTGAGTCATCAGGGTTGGAGACCCAGTACTTC
>TRBJ2-7|few|TRBV7-2|.
CAGGGSGIVYEQYF
TGTGCCGGAGGGGGTTCCGGGATCGTCTACGAGCAGTACTTC
>TRBJ1-3|.|TRBV6-5|.
CASSSTATSGNTIYF
TGTGCCAGCAGCTCAACAGCTACCTCTGGAAACACCATATATTTT
>TRBJ2-3|.|TRBV5-1|TRBD2
CASLVLAETDTQYF
TGTGCCAGTCTTGTTCTAGCGGAAACAGATACGCAGTATTTT
>TRBJ2-2|.|TRBV7-3|.
CASSRAANTGELFF
TGTGCCAGCAGCAGGGCGGCGAACACCGGGGAGCTGTTTTTT
>TRBJ1-5|.|TRBV7-9|.
CASSPRTSNQPQHF
TGTGCCAGCAGCCCCAGGACGAGCAATCAGCCCCAGCATTTT